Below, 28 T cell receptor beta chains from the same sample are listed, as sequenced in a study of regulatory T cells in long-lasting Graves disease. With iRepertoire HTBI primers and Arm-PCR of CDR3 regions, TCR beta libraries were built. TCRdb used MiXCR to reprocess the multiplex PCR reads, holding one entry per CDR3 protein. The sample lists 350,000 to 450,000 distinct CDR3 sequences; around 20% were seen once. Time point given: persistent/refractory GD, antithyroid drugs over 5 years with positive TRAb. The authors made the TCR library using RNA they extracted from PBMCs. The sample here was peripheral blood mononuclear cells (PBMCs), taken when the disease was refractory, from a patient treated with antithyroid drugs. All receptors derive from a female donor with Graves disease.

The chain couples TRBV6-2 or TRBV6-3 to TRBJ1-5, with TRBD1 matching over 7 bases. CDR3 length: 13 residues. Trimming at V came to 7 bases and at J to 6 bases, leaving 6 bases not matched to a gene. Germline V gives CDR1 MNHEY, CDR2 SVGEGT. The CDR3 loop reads CASNPDRIQPQHF. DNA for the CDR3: TGTGCCAGCAACCCGGACAGGATTCAGCCCCAGCATTTT.

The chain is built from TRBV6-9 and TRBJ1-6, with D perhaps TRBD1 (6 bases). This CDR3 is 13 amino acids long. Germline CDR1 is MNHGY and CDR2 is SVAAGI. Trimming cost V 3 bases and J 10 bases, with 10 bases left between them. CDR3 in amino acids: CASSYEGDSPLHF. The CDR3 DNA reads TGTGCCAGCAGTTACGAGGGGGACTCACCCCTCCACTTT.

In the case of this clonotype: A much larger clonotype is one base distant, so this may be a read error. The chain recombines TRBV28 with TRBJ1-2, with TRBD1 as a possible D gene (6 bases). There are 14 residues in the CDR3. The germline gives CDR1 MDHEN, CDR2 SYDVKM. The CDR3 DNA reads TGTGCCTGCAGTTTACAGGGTGGGATGTATGGCTACACCTTC. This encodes CACSLQGGMYGYTF.

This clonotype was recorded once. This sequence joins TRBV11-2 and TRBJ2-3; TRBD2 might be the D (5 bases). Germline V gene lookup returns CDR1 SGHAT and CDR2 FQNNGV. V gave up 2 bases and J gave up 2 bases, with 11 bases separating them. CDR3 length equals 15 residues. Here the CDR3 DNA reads TGTGCCAGCAGCTTATGGAGCGGTGACACAGATACGCAGTATTTT. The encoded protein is CASSLWSGDTDTQYF. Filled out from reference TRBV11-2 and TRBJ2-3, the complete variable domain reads EAGVAQSPRYKIIEKRQSVAFWCNPISGHATLYWYQQILGQGPKLLIQFQNNGVVDDSQLPKDRFSAERLKGVDSTLKIQPAKLEDSAVYLCASSLWSGDTDTQYFGPGTRLTVL.

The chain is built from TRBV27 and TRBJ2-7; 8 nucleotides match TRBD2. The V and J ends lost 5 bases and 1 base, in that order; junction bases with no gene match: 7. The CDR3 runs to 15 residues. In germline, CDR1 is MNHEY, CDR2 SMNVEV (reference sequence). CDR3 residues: CASSRSLAGSYEQYF. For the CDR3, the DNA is TGTGCCAGCAGTAGGAGCTTAGCGGGATCCTACGAGCAGTACTTC.

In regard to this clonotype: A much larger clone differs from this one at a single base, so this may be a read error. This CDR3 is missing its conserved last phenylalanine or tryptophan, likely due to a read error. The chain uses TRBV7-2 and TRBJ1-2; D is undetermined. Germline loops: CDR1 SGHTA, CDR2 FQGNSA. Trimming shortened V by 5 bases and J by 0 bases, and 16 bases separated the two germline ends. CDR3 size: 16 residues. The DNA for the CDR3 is TGTGCCAGCAGCAGATCTTCGATAAGGTCTAACTATGGCTACACCTCC. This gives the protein CASSRSSIRSNYGYTS.

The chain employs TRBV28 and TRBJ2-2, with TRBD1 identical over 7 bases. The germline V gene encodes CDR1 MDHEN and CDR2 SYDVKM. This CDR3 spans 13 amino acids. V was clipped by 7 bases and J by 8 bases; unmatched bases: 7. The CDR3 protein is CASNNEGAGELFF. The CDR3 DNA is TGTGCCAGCAACAACGAGGGGGCTGGGGAGCTGTTTTTT.

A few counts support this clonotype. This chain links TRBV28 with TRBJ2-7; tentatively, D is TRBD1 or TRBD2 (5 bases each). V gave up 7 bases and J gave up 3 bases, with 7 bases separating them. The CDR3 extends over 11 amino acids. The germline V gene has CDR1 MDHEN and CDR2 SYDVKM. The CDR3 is CASTGLYEQYF. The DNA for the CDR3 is TGTGCCAGCACGGGGCTCTACGAGCAGTACTTC. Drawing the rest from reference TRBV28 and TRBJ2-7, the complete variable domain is DVKVTQSSRYLVKRTGEKVFLECVQDMDHENMFWYRQDPGLGLRLIYFSYDVKMKEKGDIPEGYSVSREKKERFSLILESASTNQTSMYLCASTGLYEQYFGPGTRLTVT.

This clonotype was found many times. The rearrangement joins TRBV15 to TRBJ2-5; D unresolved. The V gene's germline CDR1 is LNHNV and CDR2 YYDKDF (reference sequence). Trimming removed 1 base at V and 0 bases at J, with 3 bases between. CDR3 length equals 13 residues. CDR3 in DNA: TGTGCCACCAGCAGAGGATACCAAGAGACCCAGTACTTC. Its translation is CATSRGYQETQYF.

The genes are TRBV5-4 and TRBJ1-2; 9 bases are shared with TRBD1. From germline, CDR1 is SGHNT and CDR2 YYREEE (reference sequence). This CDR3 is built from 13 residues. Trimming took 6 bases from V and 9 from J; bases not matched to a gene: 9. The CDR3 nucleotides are TGTGCCAGCACCTGGGACAGGGAGGTACGCTACACCTTC. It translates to CASTWDREVRYTF.

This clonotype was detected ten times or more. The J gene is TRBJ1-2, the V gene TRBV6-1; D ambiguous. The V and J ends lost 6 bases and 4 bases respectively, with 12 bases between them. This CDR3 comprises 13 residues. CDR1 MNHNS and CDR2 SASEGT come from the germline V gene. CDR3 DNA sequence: TGTGCCAGCAGCGAGACGCTAAGCTATGGCTACACCTTC. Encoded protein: CASSETLSYGYTF.

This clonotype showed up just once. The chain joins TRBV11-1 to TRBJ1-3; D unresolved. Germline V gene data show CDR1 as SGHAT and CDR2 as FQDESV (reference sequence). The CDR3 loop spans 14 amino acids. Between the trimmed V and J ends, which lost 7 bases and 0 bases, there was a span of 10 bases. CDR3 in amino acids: CASTTKISGNTIYF. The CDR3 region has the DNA TGTGCCAGCACCACTAAAATCTCTGGAAACACCATATATTTT.

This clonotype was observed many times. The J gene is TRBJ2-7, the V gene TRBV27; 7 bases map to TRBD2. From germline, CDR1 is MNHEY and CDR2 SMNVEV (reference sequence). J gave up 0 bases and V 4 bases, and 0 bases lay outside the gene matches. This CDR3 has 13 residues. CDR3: CASSWDYSYEQYF. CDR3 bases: TGTGCCAGCAGTTGGGACTACTCCTACGAGCAGTACTTC.

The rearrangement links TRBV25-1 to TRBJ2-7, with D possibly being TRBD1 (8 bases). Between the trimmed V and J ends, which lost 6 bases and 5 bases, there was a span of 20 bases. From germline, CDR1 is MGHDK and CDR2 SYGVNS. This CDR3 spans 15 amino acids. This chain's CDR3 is CASRPSTGGGNEQYF. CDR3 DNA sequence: TGTGCCAGCAGACCCTCCACAGGGGGGGGAAACGAGCAGTACTTC.

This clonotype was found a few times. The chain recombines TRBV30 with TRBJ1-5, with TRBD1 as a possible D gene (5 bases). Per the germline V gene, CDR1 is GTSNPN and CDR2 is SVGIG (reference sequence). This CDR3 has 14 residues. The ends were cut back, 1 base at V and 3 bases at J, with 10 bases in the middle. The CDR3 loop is CAWSAGMINQPQHF. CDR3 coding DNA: TGTGCCTGGAGTGCAGGGATGATCAATCAGCCCCAGCATTTT.

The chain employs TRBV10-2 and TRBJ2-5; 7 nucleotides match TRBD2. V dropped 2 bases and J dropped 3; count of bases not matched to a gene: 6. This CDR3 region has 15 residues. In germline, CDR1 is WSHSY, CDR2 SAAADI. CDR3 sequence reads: CASSEPQGGEETQYF. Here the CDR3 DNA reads TGCGCCAGCAGTGAGCCCCAGGGAGGGGAAGAGACCCAGTACTTC.

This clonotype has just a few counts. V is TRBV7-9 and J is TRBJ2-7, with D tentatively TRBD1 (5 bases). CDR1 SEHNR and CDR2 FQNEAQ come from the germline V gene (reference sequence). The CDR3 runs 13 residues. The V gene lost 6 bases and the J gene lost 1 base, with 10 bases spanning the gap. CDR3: CASRTQESYEQYF. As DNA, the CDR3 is TGTGCCAGCAGGACACAGGAGTCCTACGAGCAGTACTTC.

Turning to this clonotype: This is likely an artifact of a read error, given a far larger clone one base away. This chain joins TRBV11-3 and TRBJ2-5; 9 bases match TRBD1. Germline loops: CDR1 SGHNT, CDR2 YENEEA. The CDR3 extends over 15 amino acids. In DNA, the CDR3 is TGTGTCAGCAGCTTAGGGGACAGGGCACAAGAGACCCAGTACTTC. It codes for CVSSLGDRAQETQYF.

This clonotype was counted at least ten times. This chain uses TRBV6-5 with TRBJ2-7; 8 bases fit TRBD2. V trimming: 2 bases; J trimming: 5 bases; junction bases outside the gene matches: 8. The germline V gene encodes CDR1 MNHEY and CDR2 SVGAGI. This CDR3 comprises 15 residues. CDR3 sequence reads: CASSYGAGVRDEQYF. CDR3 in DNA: TGTGCCAGCAGTTACGGAGCGGGAGTTCGCGACGAGCAGTACTTC.

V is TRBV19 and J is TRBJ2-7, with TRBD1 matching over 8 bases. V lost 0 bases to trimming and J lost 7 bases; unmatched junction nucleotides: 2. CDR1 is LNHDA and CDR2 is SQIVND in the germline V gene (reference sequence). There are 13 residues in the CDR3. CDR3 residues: CASSIEDRDEQYF. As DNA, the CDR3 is TGTGCCAGTAGTATAGAGGACAGGGATGAGCAGTACTTC. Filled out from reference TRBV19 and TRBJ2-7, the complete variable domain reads DGGITQSPKYLFRKEGQNVTLSCEQNLNHDAMYWYRQDPGQGLRLIYYSQIVNDFQKGDIAEGYSVSREKKESFPLTVTSAQKNPTAFYLCASSIEDRDEQYFGPGTRLTVT.

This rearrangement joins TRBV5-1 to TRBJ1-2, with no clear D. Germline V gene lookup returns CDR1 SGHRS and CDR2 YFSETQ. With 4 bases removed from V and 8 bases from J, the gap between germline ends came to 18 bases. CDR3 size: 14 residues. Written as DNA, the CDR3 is TGCGCCAGCAGCACCGGGAACACCTTTTTGGGCTACACCTTC. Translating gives CASSTGNTFLGYTF.

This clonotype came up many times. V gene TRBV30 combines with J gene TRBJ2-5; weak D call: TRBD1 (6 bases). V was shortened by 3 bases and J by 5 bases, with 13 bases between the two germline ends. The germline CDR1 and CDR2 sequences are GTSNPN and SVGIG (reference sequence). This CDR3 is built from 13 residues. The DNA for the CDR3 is TGTGCCTGGAGCCCGACAGGTACGGAGACCCAGTACTTC. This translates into CAWSPTGTETQYF.

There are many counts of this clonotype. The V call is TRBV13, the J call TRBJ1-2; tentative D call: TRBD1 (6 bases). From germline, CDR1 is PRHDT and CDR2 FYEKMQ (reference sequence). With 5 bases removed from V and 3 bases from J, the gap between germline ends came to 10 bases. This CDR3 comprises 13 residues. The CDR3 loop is CASSLRTDYGYTF. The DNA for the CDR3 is TGTGCCAGCAGCCTCAGGACAGACTATGGCTACACCTTC. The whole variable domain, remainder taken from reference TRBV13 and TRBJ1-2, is AAGVIQSPRHLIKEKRETATLKCYPIPRHDTVYWYQQGPGQDPQFLISFYEKMQSDKGSIPDRFSAQQFSDYHSELNMSSLELGDSALYFCASSLRTDYGYTFGSGTRLTVV.

This CDR3 reads CAWSHGVTSGGGVSSGANVLTF. DNA of the CDR3: TGTGCCTGGAGTCACGGGGTGACTAGCGGGGGGGGGGTCAGCTCTGGGGCCAACGTCCTGACTTTC. The V call is TRBV30, the J call TRBJ2-6; 14 bases match TRBD2. This CDR3 comprises 22 residues. V was clipped by 2 bases and J by 0 bases; unmatched bases: 15. Germline V gene sequence: CDR1 GTSNPN, CDR2 SVGIG (reference sequence).

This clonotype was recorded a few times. The CDR3 here is CASSIAETYEQYF. The CDR3 region has the DNA TGTGCCAGTAGTATAGCAGAAACCTACGAGCAGTACTTC. The gene calls are TRBV19 and TRBJ2-7; D unresolved. The V end was cut by 1 base, the J end by 2 bases, with 6 bases between. The germline V gene encodes CDR1 LNHDA and CDR2 SQIVND (reference sequence). This CDR3 is built from 13 residues.

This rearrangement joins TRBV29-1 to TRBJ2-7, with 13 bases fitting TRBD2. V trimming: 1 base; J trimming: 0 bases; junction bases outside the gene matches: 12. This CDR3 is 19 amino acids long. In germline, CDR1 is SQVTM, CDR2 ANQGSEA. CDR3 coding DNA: TGCAGCGTTGAAGTGACTAGCGGGAGGAGGGTCAAAGTCTCCTACGAGCAGTACTTC. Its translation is CSVEVTSGRRVKVSYEQYF.

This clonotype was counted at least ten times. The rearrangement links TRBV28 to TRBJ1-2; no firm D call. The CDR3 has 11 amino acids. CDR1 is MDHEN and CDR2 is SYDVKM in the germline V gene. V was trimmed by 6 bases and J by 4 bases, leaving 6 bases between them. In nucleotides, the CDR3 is TGTGCCAGCAGCACACTCTATGGCTACACCTTC. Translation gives CASSTLYGYTF.

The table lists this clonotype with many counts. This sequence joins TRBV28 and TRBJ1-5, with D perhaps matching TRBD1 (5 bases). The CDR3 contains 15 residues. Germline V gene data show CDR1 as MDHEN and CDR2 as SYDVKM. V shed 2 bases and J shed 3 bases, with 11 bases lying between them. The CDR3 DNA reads TGTGCCAGCAGTTTACTGACAGATACCAATCAGCCCCAGCATTTT. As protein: CASSLLTDTNQPQHF.